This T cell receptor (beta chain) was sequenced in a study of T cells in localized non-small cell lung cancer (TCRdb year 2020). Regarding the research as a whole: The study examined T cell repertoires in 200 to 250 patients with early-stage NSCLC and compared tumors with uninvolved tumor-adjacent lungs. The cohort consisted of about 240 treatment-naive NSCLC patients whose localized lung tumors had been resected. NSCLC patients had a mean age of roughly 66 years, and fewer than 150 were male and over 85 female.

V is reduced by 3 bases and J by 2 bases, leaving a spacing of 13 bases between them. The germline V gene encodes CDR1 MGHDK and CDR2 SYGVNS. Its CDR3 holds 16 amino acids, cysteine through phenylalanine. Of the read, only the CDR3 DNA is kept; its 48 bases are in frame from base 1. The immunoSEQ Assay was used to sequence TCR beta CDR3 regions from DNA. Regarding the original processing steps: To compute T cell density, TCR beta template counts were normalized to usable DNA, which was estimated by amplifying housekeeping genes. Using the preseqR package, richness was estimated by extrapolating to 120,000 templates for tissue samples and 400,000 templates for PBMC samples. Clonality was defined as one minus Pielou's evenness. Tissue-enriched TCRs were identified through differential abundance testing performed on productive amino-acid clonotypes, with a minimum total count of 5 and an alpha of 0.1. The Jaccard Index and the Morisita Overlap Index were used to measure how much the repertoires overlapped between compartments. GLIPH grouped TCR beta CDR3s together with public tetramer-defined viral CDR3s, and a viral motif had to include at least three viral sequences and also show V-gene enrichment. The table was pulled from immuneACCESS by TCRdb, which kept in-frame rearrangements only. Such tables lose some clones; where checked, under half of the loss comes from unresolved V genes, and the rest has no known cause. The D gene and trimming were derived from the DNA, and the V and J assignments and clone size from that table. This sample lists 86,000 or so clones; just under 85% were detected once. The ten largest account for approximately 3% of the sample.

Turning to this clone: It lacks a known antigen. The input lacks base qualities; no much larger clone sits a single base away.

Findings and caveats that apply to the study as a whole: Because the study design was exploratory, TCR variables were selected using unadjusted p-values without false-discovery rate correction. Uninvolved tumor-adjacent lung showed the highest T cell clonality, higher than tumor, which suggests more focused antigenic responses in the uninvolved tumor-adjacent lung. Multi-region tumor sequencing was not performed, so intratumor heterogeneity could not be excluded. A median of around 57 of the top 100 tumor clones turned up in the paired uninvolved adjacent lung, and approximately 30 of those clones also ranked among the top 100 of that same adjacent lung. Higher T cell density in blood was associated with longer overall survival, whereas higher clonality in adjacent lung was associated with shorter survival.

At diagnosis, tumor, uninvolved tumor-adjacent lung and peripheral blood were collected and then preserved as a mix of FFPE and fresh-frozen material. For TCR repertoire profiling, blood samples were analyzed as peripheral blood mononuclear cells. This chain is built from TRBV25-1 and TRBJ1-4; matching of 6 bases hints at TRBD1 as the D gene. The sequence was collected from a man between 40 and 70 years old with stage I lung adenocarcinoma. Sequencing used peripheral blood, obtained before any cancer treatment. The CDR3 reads CASSDLGGQTNEKLFF. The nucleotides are TGTGCCAGCAGTGATTTGGGGGGGCAGACTAATGAAAAACTGTTTTTT.